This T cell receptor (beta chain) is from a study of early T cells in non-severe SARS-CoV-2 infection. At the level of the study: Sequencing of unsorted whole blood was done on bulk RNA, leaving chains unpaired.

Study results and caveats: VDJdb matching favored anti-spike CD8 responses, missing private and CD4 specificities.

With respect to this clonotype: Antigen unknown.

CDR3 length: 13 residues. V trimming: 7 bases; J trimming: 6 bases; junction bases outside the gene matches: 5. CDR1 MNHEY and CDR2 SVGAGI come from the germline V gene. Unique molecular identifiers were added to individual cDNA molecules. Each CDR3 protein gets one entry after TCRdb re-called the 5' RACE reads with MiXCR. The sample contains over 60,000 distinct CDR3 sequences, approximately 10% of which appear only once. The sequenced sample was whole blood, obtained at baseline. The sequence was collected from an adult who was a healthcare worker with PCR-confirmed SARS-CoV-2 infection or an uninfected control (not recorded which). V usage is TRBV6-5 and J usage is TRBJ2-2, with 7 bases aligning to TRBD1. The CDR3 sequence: CASKGALPGELFF. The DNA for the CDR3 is TGTGCCAGCAAGGGGGCGTTACCCGGGGAGCTGTTTTTT.